This T cell receptor beta chain was found in a study of T cells in Graves' hyperthyroidism and ophthalmopathy. Fresh peripheral blood, less than 11 ml of it, supplied the PBMCs. Amplified TCR beta CDR3 regions came from RNA transcripts. TCR CDR3 regions were first amplified by RT-PCR with HTBI primers. A single record per CDR3 protein comes from TCRdb applying MiXCR to the multiplex PCR reads. The sample shows roughly 530,000 distinct CDR3 sequences, roughly 17% of them seen only once. V dropped 2 bases and J dropped 3; count of bases not matched to a gene: 6. The CDR3 is 16 residues long. The V gene's germline CDR1 is SEHNR and CDR2 FQNEAQ (reference sequence).

The rearrangement links TRBV7-9 to TRBJ2-1; TRBD1 agrees at 8 bases. The sample was blood. The receptor was isolated from a woman between 18 and 29 years old with Graves' ophthalmopathy. The CDR3 reads CASSLPSGQGYNEQFF. The CDR3 DNA sequence: TGTGCCAGCAGCTTACCGTCTGGACAGGGCTACAATGAGCAGTTCTTC.